These T cell receptor beta chains were read from a single sample in a study of identifying expanded T cells in peripheral blood. Method: immunoSEQ multiplex PCR; TCRdb's copy keeps in-frame clones and lacks some. The profile shows 80,000 to 95,000 clones, about 87% of them singletons. Sequenced input: blood. All receptors come from a person aged 18 to 75 in good health. CDR3s include the opening cysteine and the closing phenylalanine or tryptophan. The order of the fields is D gene, CDR3 length, V gene, J gene, clone size, CDR3 DNA, CDR3 protein. D genes are given only for firm matches. Expanded clones get a size class; other rows say once, few or many, or leave the size out.

>TRBD1|17|TRBV28|TRBJ2-6|NA
TGTGCCAGCAGTTTCACAACAGGGGGCTCTGGGGCCAACGTCCTGACTTTC
CASSFTTGGSGANVLTF
>NA|13|TRBV19|TRBJ2-1|once
TGTGCCAGTAGTATTGAGGGGTGGAATGAGCAGTTCTTC
CASSIEGWNEQFF
>NA|13|TRBV18|TRBJ1-6|NA
TGTGCCAGCTCACCCGGGGAGAATTCACCCCTCCACTTT
CASSPGENSPLHF
>TRBD2|14|TRBV19|TRBJ2-1|NA
TGTGCCAGTAGTATAGCTAGCGGGGGTAATGAGCAGTTCTTC
CASSIASGGNEQFF
>NA|15|TRBV5-4|TRBJ1-3|NA
TGTGCCAGCAGCTTGTCGAGAGGGCCACGAAACACCATATATTTT
CASSLSRGPRNTIYF
>NA|14|TRBV4-2|TRBJ2-7|NA
TGTGCCAGCAGCCAAGAATGGGGGTTCGACGAGCAGTACTTC
CASSQEWGFDEQYF
>NA|14|TRBV5-1|TRBJ2-1|NA
TGCGCCAGCAGCCCCAACGGTTTTTACAATGAGCAGTTCTTC
CASSPNGFYNEQFF
>NA|15|TRBV6-6|TRBJ2-3|NA
TGTGCCAGCAGTCCCCCCGACATTAGCACAGATACGCAGTATTTT
CASSPPDISTDTQYF
>TRBD2|15|TRBV5-1|TRBJ2-7|NA
TGCGCCAGCAGCGAGACCCCCCCTAGCGGGATTGAGCAGTACTTC
CASSETPPSGIEQYF
>NA|14|TRBV19|TRBJ1-5|NA
TGTGCCAGTAGCTGGGGGGTGGATAATCAGCCCCAGCATTTT
CASSWGVDNQPQHF
>TRBD2|15|TRBV7-2|TRBJ2-7|NA
TGTGCCAGCAGCTCTCGAGGGGCGGGAGCCCACGAGCAGTACTTC
CASSSRGAGAHEQYF
>NA|15|TRBV19|TRBJ1-6|few
TGTGCCAGTAGCGTATCGTGGGGGCTCAATTCACCCCTCCACTTT
CASSVSWGLNSPLHF
>NA|15|TRBV6-4|TRBJ2-1|NA
TGTGCCAGCAGTGAGTCCATAAGAGGGGGTCTTGAGCAGTTCTTC
CASSESIRGGLEQFF
>NA|15|TRBV9|TRBJ2-2|NA
TGTGCCAGCAGCCTATGGACATCGAACACCGGGGAGCTGTTTTTT
CASSLWTSNTGELFF
>NA|15|TRBV2|TRBJ2-5|NA
TGTGCCAGCAGTGACGGACAGCCGTACCAAGAGACCCAGTACTTC
CASSDGQPYQETQYF
>NA|13|TRBV6-6|TRBJ2-7|NA
TGTGCCAGCAGTTCCGGGGAGGCCTACGAGCAGTACTTC
CASSSGEAYEQYF
>NA|11|TRBV7-9|TRBJ1-1|NA
TGTGCCAGCACTCACGGGACTGAAGCTTTCTTT
CASTHGTEAFF
>TRBD1|16|TRBV27|TRBJ2-3|NA
TGTGCCAGCAGTTGGGAGACAGGGAGAAGCACAGATACGCAGTATTTT
CASSWETGRSTDTQYF
>TRBD1|14|TRBV6-1|TRBJ2-1|NA
TGTGCCAGCAGTGTCGGACAGGACTACAATGAGCAGTTCTTC
CASSVGQDYNEQFF
>NA|15|TRBV6-1|TRBJ1-2|NA
TGTGCCAGCAGTGAAGGGCAGGACGGTGGTAGTAGCTACACCTTC
CASSEGQDGGSSYTF
>TRBD1|16|TRBV7-2|TRBJ2-5|NA
TGTGCCAGCAGCTTAGCGCCCACAGGGGACCAAGAGACCCAGTACTTC
CASSLAPTGDQETQYF
>NA|14|TRBV6-5|TRBJ1-2|NA
TGTGCCAGCAGTTACTCGGGGAAGTATTATGGCTACACCTTC
CASSYSGKYYGYTF
>NA|12|TRBV10-1|TRBJ2-7|once
TGCGCCACTACGGACCGTACCTACGAGCAGTACTTC
CATTDRTYEQYF